One sample yielded the 8 T cell receptor beta chains listed below, sequenced in a study of radiotherapy plus CTLA-4 blockade in lung cancer. The method was immunoSEQ multiplex PCR; TCRdb's version includes in-frame clones alone and lacks a portion of them. The table includes some 51,000 clones, about 76% detected once. Sequenced here: peripheral blood, sampled from a patient treated with radiotherapy plus ipilimumab. The receptors were sampled from a human donor with non-small cell lung cancer whose response to radiotherapy plus ipilimumab could not be evaluated.

This clone was counted a few times. This chain uses TRBV7-2 with TRBJ2-7; 8 nucleotides match TRBD1. Per germline, CDR1 SGHTA and CDR2 FQGNSA. This CDR3 is built from 15 residues. Trimming removed 6 bases from V and 2 bases from J; junction bases left unmatched: 9. The CDR3 DNA reads TGTGCCAGCAGACTTCCGGGACAGGCGACCTACGAGCAGTACTTC. Translating gives CASRLPGQATYEQYF.

This chain uses TRBV9 with TRBJ1-6; 8 bases are a match to TRBD1. The CDR3 has 14 amino acids. The germline gives CDR1 SGDLS, CDR2 YYNGEE. V was clipped by 0 bases and J by 9 bases; unmatched bases: 2. The CDR3 region has the DNA TGTGCCAGCAGCGTAGACAGGGGGGTTTCACCCCTCCACTTT. Protein sequence: CASSVDRGVSPLHF.

The chain uses TRBV5-5 and TRBJ2-7, with 8 nucleotides matching TRBD1. V was pared by 4 bases and J by 5 bases, with 14 bases of the junction left unmatched. Germline CDR1 reads SGHKS; CDR2 reads YYEKEE (reference sequence). This CDR3 comprises 16 residues. The CDR3 DNA reads as TGTGCCAGCAGCCTGGGGAGGACAGGGAATTTAAACGAGCAGTACTTC. Its translation is CASSLGRTGNLNEQYF.

This sequence joins TRBV6-1 and TRBJ1-1, with 9 bases lining up with TRBD1. Per the germline V gene, CDR1 is MNHNS and CDR2 is SASEGT. Trimming cost V 2 bases and J 9 bases; bases outside gene matches: 10. There are 15 residues in the CDR3. The DNA for the CDR3 is TGTGCCAGCAGTGAAACTAGAGGGGGACAGGGAAAAGCTTTCTTT. Protein product: CASSETRGGQGKAFF.

This chain connects TRBV7-2 to TRBJ2-5; 9 bases are shared with TRBD2. Germline CDR1 and CDR2: SGHTA and FQGNSA. The CDR3 contains 15 residues. With V trimmed by 5 bases and J by 5 bases, 9 bases remained unmatched. The CDR3 nucleotides are TGTGCCAGCAGCCCCTTGTGGAGCGGGGGGGAGACCCAGTACTTC. Amino acids: CASSPLWSGGETQYF.

The chain employs TRBV4-2 and TRBJ2-7; 11 bases map to TRBD2. This CDR3 has 18 residues. J gave up 2 bases and V 4 bases, and 13 bases lay outside the gene matches. In germline, CDR1 is LGHNA, CDR2 YNFKEQ. CDR3 sequence (DNA): TGTGCCAGCAGCCTTGGACTAGCGGGTGCGGGACCGACCTACGAGCAGTACTTC. Its protein is CASSLGLAGAGPTYEQYF.

The J gene is TRBJ1-5, the V gene TRBV30; possibly TRBD1 for D (5 bases). This CDR3 is built from 13 residues. Germline lookup yields CDR1 GTSNPN and CDR2 SVGIG (reference sequence). The CDR3 here is CARSEGDNQPQHF. The CDR3 DNA reads TGTGCACGGAGTGAAGGGGACAATCAGCCCCAGCATTTT.

CDR3 sequence: CASDSKGRGRGEQYF. CDR3 DNA: TGTGCCAGCGATTCCAAGGGCAGGGGGAGAGGTGAGCAGTACTTC. The rearrangement joins TRBV28 to TRBJ2-7; 7 nucleotides line up with TRBD1. The CDR3 has 15 amino acids. V trimming: 8 bases; J trimming: 7 bases; junction bases outside the gene matches: 17. Germline CDR1 reads MDHEN; CDR2 reads SYDVKM.